The rows below give T cell receptor beta chains drawn from one sample of a study of blood T cell repertoires in COVID-19. Clones were read by immunoSEQ multiplex PCR, and TCRdb kept only the in-frame ones, dropping some. The sample lists 300,000 to 400,000 clones; 87% were seen once. The specimen was peripheral blood. These receptors all come from a man aged 25 to 40 with COVID-19, enrolled during active disease. CDR3s include the opening cysteine and the closing phenylalanine or tryptophan. D genes are given only for firm matches. Rows give clone size only sometimes, using once, few, many, or a class for an expanded clone.

v_call,j_call,clone_size,d_call,cdr3_nt,cdr3_aa
TRBV6-4,TRBJ2-7,.,TRBD1,TGTGCCAGCATTATCGACAGGGTCTACGAGCAGTACTTC,CASIIDRVYEQYF
TRBV7-9,TRBJ2-7,.,TRBD1,TGTGCCAGCAGCTTGGGACAGGGAACTCGAGGGCAGTACTTC,CASSLGQGTRGQYF
TRBV7-3,TRBJ2-5,.,TRBD1,TGTGCCAGCAGCCCAGGGACAGGTCAAGAGACCCAGTACTTC,CASSPGTGQETQYF
TRBV6-5,TRBJ1-2,.,.,TGTGCCAGCATAGGGGGTTATGGCTACACCTTC,CASIGGYGYTF
TRBV24-1,TRBJ2-1,.,.,TGTGCCACCAGGGAGTCCGGAGAGTTCAATGAGCAGTTCTTC,CATRESGEFNEQFF
TRBV19,TRBJ2-3,.,TRBD2,TGTGCCAGTAGTATACTAGCGGGAGGTTATACGCAGTATTTT,CASSILAGGYTQYF
TRBV29-1,TRBJ2-5,.,.,TGCAGCGTTTCCCAGGGCCAAGAGACCCAGTACTTC,CSVSQGQETQYF
TRBV7-2,TRBJ2-2,few,TRBD1,TGTGCCAGCAGCTTATCAGGGGGATGGAACACCGGGGAGCTGTTTTTT,CASSLSGGWNTGELFF
TRBV7-2,TRBJ1-3,.,TRBD1,TGTGCCAGCAGCTCGACCGGGACAGGGGTCGGAAACACCATATATTTT,CASSSTGTGVGNTIYF
TRBV25-1,TRBJ1-2,.,.,TGTGCCAGCAGTGCCATCTATGGCTACACCTTC,CASSAIYGYTF
TRBV7-8,TRBJ2-3,once,TRBD2,TGTGCCAGCACCCGACGCTCTAGCGGGAGGGCGGGGACAGATACGCAGTATTTT,CASTRRSSGRAGTDTQYF
TRBV19,TRBJ1-6,few,.,TGTGCCAGTACCTCTGACACTTACGACAATTCACCCCTCCACTTT,CASTSDTYDNSPLHF
TRBV5-6,TRBJ1-5,few,TRBD1,TGTGCCAGCAGCTTGTCAGGGGGTCATCAGCCCCAGCATTTT,CASSLSGGHQPQHF
TRBV28,TRBJ2-7,.,TRBD1,TGTGCCAGCAGTTTAGGACAGGGGGCTTACGAGCAGTACTTC,CASSLGQGAYEQYF
TRBV10-1,TRBJ1-1,.,TRBD1,TGCGCCAGCAATTCCGGGACAGGGAGGGAGGTTAACACTGAAGCTTTCTTT,CASNSGTGREVNTEAFF
TRBV24-1,TRBJ2-5,.,TRBD2,TGTGCCACCGAAGCGGGAGACACGGAGACCCAGTACTTC,CATEAGDTETQYF
TRBV7-2,TRBJ1-1,few,.,TGTGCCAGCAGCCCGACCAGGATAGGCACTGAAGCTTTCTTT,CASSPTRIGTEAFF
TRBV5-1,TRBJ2-3,.,TRBD2,TGCGCCAGCAGACACGGGACTAGCGGCACAGATACGCAGTATTTT,CASRHGTSGTDTQYF
TRBV12-3/TRBV12-4,TRBJ2-3,.,.,TGTGCCAGCAGTTTGAGGGAGCCAGATACGCAGTATTTT,CASSLREPDTQYF
TRBV28,TRBJ2-7,once,.,TGTGCCAGCCTTTCTTGGACACCCTACGAGCAGTACTTC,CASLSWTPYEQYF
TRBV4-3,TRBJ2-1,.,.,TGCGCCAGCAGCCCTCGGGGGAGCGGGCATAGCTCCTACAATGAGCAGTTCTTC,CASSPRGSGHSSYNEQFF
TRBV5-4,TRBJ2-1,.,TRBD2,TGTGCCAGCAGCGACCTAGCGGGAGGTTTCAATGAGCAGTTCTTC,CASSDLAGGFNEQFF
TRBV7-2,TRBJ1-1,.,TRBD1,TGTGCCAGCAGCCTTCAACCGGGACAGACTGAAGCTTTCTTT,CASSLQPGQTEAFF
TRBV5-1,TRBJ2-1,.,.,TGCGCCAGCAGCGCCCGGGTCCTTTACAATGAGCAGTTCTTC,CASSARVLYNEQFF
TRBV19,TRBJ2-2,.,.,TGTGCCAGTAGTATTGTAGCACTAGTCGCCGGGGAGCTGTTTTTT,CASSIVALVAGELFF
TRBV10-3,TRBJ2-7,few,TRBD1,TGTGCCATCGGTGACAGGGTAGCTAACGAGCAGTACTTC,CAIGDRVANEQYF